The source of this T cell receptor beta chain is a study of T cells after posttransplantation cyclophosphamide. Whole-study results and caveats: Donor-recipient repertoire similarity was low at 1-2 months, rising over year one. Blood and skin or GI T cell repertoires showed limited TRB overlap.

As for this clone: The antigen remains undetermined.

Controls had myeloablative marrow grafts with methotrexate and calcineurin inhibitor, sampled at 1 year. Sequenced by immunoSEQ multiplex PCR; TCRdb stores in-frame clones only, minus some. The data hold around 15,000 clones, with 80% to 90% observed a single time. Source: PBMCs, taken 441 days after allogeneic stem cell transplant with calcineurin inhibitor and methotrexate. The source is a male patient in his thirties who received an allogeneic stem cell transplant from an unrelated donor, was CMV-positive, and had acute and chronic GVHD. Some T cells may be provided by the graft donor.

The CDR3: CASSQGQGSYEQYF. Here the CDR3 DNA reads TGCGCCAGCAGCCAAGGACAGGGATCCTACGAGCAGTACTTC. The rearrangement joins TRBV4-3 to TRBJ2-7, with TRBD1 identical over 7 bases. With 1 base clipped from V and 1 base from J, the junction kept 1 base outside the gene matches. Per germline, CDR1 LGHNA and CDR2 YSLEER. There are 14 residues in the CDR3.